The clone carrying this T cell receptor (beta chain) came up a few times. Antigen specificity is unknown. The sample belongs to a study of Graves' ophthalmopathy and Graves' hyperthyroidism. About the research overall: Researchers classed hyperthyroidism as stable given no ophthalmopathy within 18 months of follow-up.

General observations from the study: Most expanded clonotypes in thyroid above 0.001 frequency also showed up in blood. For predicting ophthalmopathy progression, the model had about 66% sensitivity and approximately 72% specificity.

CDR3 size: 16 residues. The ends lost 1 base at V and 5 bases at J; junction bases unmatched: 9. CDR1 MGHRA and CDR2 YSYEKL come from the germline V gene. The authors amplified TCR beta CDR3 regions, and they did so from RNA transcripts for repertoire sequencing. HTBI-primed RT-PCR formed the first round, and a multiplex PCR formed the second. TCRdb reprocessed the multiplex PCR reads with MiXCR, giving one entry per CDR3 protein. Among about 500,000 distinct CDR3 sequences listed, roughly 39% were seen once. The V call is TRBV4-1, the J call TRBJ2-5; 8 bases map to TRBD2. The receptor was isolated from an adult man with Graves' hyperthyroidism. Sequencing was performed on peripheral blood or thyroid tissue (not recorded which). CDR3 in DNA: TGCGCCAGCAGCCAAGGTGACGGGAGGGCCTCCGAGACCCAGTACTTC. Residues: CASSQGDGRASETQYF.